This T cell receptor beta chain was documented in a study of control samples from healthy donors and cancer patients. Repertoires were generated with immunoSEQ multiplex PCR, while TCRdb's copy carries only in-frame clones and drops some. This table has about 110,000 clones, approximately 84% appearing once. V gave up 4 bases and J gave up 4 bases, with 8 bases separating them. The CDR3 is 13 amino acids. CDR1 is MNHEY and CDR2 is SVGEGT in the germline V gene. Sequencing was carried out using blood. The TCR originated in a man younger than 30 in good health. This rearrangement joins TRBV6-2 or TRBV6-3 to TRBJ2-1; a possible D gene is TRBD2 (5 bases). CDR3: CASSSGDYNEQFF. The CDR3 nucleotides read TGTGCCAGCAGTTCCGGGGATTACAATGAGCAGTTCTTC.